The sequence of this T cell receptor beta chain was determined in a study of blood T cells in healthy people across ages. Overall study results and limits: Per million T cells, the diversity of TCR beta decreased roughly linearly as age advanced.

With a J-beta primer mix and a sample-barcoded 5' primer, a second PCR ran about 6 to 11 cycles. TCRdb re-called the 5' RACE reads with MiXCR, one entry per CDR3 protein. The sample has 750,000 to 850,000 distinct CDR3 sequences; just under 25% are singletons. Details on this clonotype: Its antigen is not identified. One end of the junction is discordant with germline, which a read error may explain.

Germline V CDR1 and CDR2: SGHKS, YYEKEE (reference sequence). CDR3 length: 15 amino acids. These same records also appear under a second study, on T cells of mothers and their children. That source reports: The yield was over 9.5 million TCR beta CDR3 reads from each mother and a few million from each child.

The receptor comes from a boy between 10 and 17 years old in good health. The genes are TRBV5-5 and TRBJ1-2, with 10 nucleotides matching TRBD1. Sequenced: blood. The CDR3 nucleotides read TGTGCCAGCAGCTTGGCCGGGACAGGGGCTGTTGGCTACGCCTTC. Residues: CASSLAGTGAVGYAF.